This T cell receptor beta chain was found in a study of cytomegalovirus exposure and HLA in healthy donors. Study background: In a previous analysis, nearly 120 million unique TCR beta sequences were found from some 180 million T cells.

The CDR3 runs 14 residues. Germline CDR1 and CDR2: SGHRS and YFSETQ. Trimming took 5 bases from V and 6 from J, leaving 12 bases between them. The PCR employed 60 Vbeta primers together with 13 Jbeta primers. The repertoire was sequenced with immunoSEQ multiplex PCR; TCRdb's copy has only in-frame clones and lacks some. The sample contains some 98,000 clones, around 70% of which appear only once. The J gene is TRBJ1-6, the V gene TRBV5-1, with D possibly being TRBD1 (5 bases). Sequencing was carried out using PBMCs. The TCR sequence derives from a man over 45 in good health and CMV-seronegative. The CDR3 reads CASRTNQGNSPLHF. For the CDR3, the DNA is TGCGCCAGCAGGACCAACCAGGGTAATTCACCCCTCCACTTT. The full variable domain, completed using reference TRBV5-1 and TRBJ1-6, is KAGVTQTPRYLIKTRGQQVTLSCSPISGHRSVSWYQQTPGQGLQFLFEYFSETQRNKGNFPGRFSGRQFSNSRSEMNVSTLELGDSALYLCASRTNQGNSPLHFGNGTRLTVT.